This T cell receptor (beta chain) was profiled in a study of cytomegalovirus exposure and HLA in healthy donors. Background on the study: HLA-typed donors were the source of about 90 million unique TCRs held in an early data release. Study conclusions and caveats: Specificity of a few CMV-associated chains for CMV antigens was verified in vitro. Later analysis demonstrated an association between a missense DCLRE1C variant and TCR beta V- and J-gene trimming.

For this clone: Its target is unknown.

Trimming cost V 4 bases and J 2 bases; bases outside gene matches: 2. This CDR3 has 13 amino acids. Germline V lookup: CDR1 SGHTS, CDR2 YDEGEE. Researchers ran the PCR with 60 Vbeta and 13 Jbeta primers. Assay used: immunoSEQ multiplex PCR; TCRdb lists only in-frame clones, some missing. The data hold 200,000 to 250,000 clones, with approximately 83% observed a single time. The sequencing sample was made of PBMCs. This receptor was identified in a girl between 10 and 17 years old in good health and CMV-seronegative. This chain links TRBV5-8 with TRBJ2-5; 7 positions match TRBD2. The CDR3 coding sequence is TGTGCCAGCAGCCGGGACTATCAAGAGACCCAGTACTTC. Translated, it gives CASSRDYQETQYF.